These 32 T cell receptor beta chains came from one sample sequenced in a study of chemoradiotherapy in HPV16-positive cancers. TCRdb keeps only in-frame clones here, not all; method: immunoSEQ multiplex PCR. The profile shows 2,500 to 3,500 clones, 90% of them singletons. This sample comprised tumor tissue, obtained from a patient who underwent chemoradiotherapy. The receptors shown here come from a human donor with HPV-associated anogenital cancer.

This clone appeared once. This sequence joins TRBV7-2 and TRBJ1-1; D is undetermined. CDR1 and CDR2 (germline): SGHTA, FQGNSA. This CDR3 is 13 amino acids long. Trimming took off 3 bases at V and 5 bases at J, with 10 bases between the two ends. The CDR3 DNA reads as TGTGCCAGCAGCTTGTTCGGGGAGACTGAAGCTTTCTTT. Encoded protein: CASSLFGETEAFF.

The CDR3 sequence: CASSQATGATNEKLFF. CDR3 DNA sequence: TGTGCCAGCAGCCAGGCAACAGGGGCGACTAATGAAAAACTGTTTTTT. V usage is TRBV4-2 and J usage is TRBJ1-4, with TRBD1 matching over 7 bases. With 3 bases clipped from V and 2 bases from J, the junction kept 6 bases outside the gene matches. In germline, CDR1 is LGHNA, CDR2 YNFKEQ. This CDR3 has 16 amino acids.

This clone was counted a single time. The chain links TRBV28 to TRBJ2-7, with 9 bases identical to TRBD1. Unmatched junction bases numbered 10, after V lost 5 bases and J lost 2 bases. Germline V gives CDR1 MDHEN, CDR2 SYDVKM. The CDR3 is 16 amino acids. The CDR3 nucleotides read TGTGCCAGCAGTACCCCGACAGGGGGTGTCCCCTACGAGCAGTACTTC. Its translation is CASSTPTGGVPYEQYF. The whole variable domain, remainder taken from reference TRBV28 and TRBJ2-7, is DVKVTQSSRYLVKRTGEKVFLECVQDMDHENMFWYRQDPGLGLRLIYFSYDVKMKEKGDIPEGYSVSREKKERFSLILESASTNQTSMYLCASSTPTGGVPYEQYFGPGTRLTVT.

As regards this clone: This specimen includes other DNA sequences encoding the same CDR3. The chain couples TRBV28 to TRBJ1-1; D call uncertain. This CDR3 is built from 11 residues. Deletions cut 8 bases from V and 2 bases from J, with 6 bases between. CDR1 and CDR2 from the germline V gene are MDHEN and SYDVKM. The chain's CDR3 is CASGRNTEAFF. CDR3 in DNA: TGTGCCAGCGGCCGAAACACTGAAGCTTTCTTT.

The sample holds one count of this clone. The chain joins TRBV2 to TRBJ1-3; D is uncertain. Germline CDR1 and CDR2: SNHLY and FYNNEI. V was shortened by 6 bases and J by 0 bases, with 3 bases between the two germline ends. This CDR3 is 12 amino acids long. The CDR3 protein is CASRRSGNTIYF. The CDR3 bases are TGTGCCAGCAGGCGCTCTGGAAACACCATATATTTT.

The rearrangement links TRBV18 to TRBJ1-1; D gene uncertain. This CDR3 is built from 17 residues. Germline CDR1 is KGHSH and CDR2 is LQKENI. The ends were cut back, 5 bases at V and 5 bases at J, with 24 bases in the middle. This CDR3 reads CASSTVTGASLGTEAFF. CDR3 nucleotides: TGTGCCAGCTCAACGGTAACGGGCGCCTCGTTGGGTACTGAAGCTTTCTTT.

J is TRBJ1-5 and V is TRBV6-1, with D hard to call. The V and J ends lost 2 bases and 1 base respectively, with 15 bases between them. The germline CDR1 and CDR2 sequences are MNHNS and SASEGT. CDR3 size: 17 residues. In DNA, the CDR3 is TGTGCCAGCAGTGAATCCGGAAATGCGGGGAGCAATCAGCCCCAGCATTTT. This sequence encodes CASSESGNAGSNQPQHF.

For this clone: Different DNA sequences within this sample yield the same CDR3. The rearrangement links TRBV4-1 to TRBJ2-1, with 7 bases lining up with TRBD2. CDR1 is MGHRA, CDR2 YSYEKL, per germline. The CDR3 extends over 16 amino acids. V lost 0 bases, J lost 7 bases, and 9 bases stayed unmatched. In nucleotides, the CDR3 is TGCGCCAGCAGCCAAGACCCAGCGGGAAGTAGGAATGAGCAGTTCTTC. Its translation is CASSQDPAGSRNEQFF.

The gene calls are TRBV11-1 and TRBJ2-7; 7 nucleotides line up with TRBD1. This CDR3 is built from 15 residues. The germline V gene encodes CDR1 SGHAT and CDR2 FQDESV (reference sequence). V was clipped by 5 bases and J by 7 bases; unmatched bases: 14. The CDR3 protein is CASSARDSPTGEQYF. CDR3 DNA sequence: TGTGCCAGCAGCGCTCGGGACAGCCCCACGGGGGAGCAGTACTTC.

The chain links TRBV28 to TRBJ2-1; a possible D gene is TRBD2 (6 bases). CDR3 length equals 16 residues. Per germline, CDR1 MDHEN and CDR2 SYDVKM. Trimming took off 6 bases at V and 8 bases at J, with 23 bases between the two ends. The CDR3 protein is CASSPGGGPSLDEQFF. The CDR3, as DNA: TGTGCCAGCAGCCCCGGGGGTGGCCCCTCTTTGGATGAGCAGTTCTTC.

J is TRBJ2-7 and V is TRBV2; no reliable D call. Germline lookup yields CDR1 SNHLY and CDR2 FYNNEI. CDR3 length equals 14 residues. The V gene lost 6 bases and the J gene lost 4 bases, with 16 bases spanning the gap. CDR3 sequence: CASRLVGSRYEQYF. CDR3 in DNA: TGTGCCAGCAGATTAGTAGGCAGCCGTTACGAGCAGTACTTC.

This chain uses TRBV7-5 with TRBJ1-1. TRBV7-5 is a pseudogene segment. The CDR3 sequence is 14 residues long. The CDR3 DNA reads TGTGTCAGAAGACACCCGGGGGGCGAGGCTGAAGCTTTCTTT. Protein product: CVRRHPGGEAEAFF.

V gene TRBV6-5 combines with J gene TRBJ1-3; weak D call: TRBD1 (6 bases). CDR1 is MNHEY, CDR2 SVGAGI, per germline. The length of the CDR3 is 16 residues. Between the trimmed V and J ends, which lost 0 bases and 0 bases, there was a span of 9 bases. CDR3: CASSYSGASSGNTIYF. CDR3 coding DNA: TGTGCCAGCAGTTACTCGGGGGCGTCCTCTGGAAACACCATATATTTT.

The chain combines TRBV7-2 with TRBJ2-4, with D possibly being TRBD2 (5 bases). The germline V gene has CDR1 SGHTA and CDR2 FQGNSA. This CDR3 has 17 amino acids. Trimming cost V 5 bases and J 0 bases, with 17 bases left between them. The CDR3 DNA sequence: TGTGCCAGCAGCCGCGGGCCCGAATGGATAGCCAAAAACATTCAGTACTTC. Its protein is CASSRGPEWIAKNIQYF. Full variable domain (remainder filled in from reference TRBV7-2 and TRBJ2-4): GAGVSQSPSNKVTEKGKDVELRCDPISGHTALYWYRQSLGQGLEFLIYFQGNSAPDKSGLPSDRFSAERTGGSVSTLTIQRTQQEDSAVYLCASSRGPEWIAKNIQYFGAGTRLSVL.

The gene calls are TRBV5-6 and TRBJ1-6; D is unresolved. The germline V and J ends were trimmed by 0 bases and 5 bases, with 9 bases remaining between them. CDR3 length: 15 amino acids. Germline lookup yields CDR1 SGHDT and CDR2 YYEEEE. The chain's CDR3 is CASSLEPSNNSPLHF. CDR3 sequence (DNA): TGTGCCAGCAGCTTGGAGCCCAGTAATAATTCACCCCTCCACTTT.

The chain uses TRBV9 and TRBJ2-2; TRBD1 matches 9 bases. The V segment lost 4 bases and the J segment 4 bases; nucleotides outside the gene matches: 5. From germline, CDR1 is SGDLS and CDR2 YYNGEE. The CDR3 is 15 residues long. CDR3 sequence (DNA): TGTGCCAGCAGCTTCGGACAGGGGAGCACCGGGGAGCTGTTTTTT. Its protein is CASSFGQGSTGELFF.

The chain uses TRBV6-6 and TRBJ1-5; D is uncertain. CDR3 length: 15 residues. Germline loops: CDR1 MNHNY, CDR2 SVGAGI (reference sequence). V lost 8 bases and J lost 1, with 15 bases in between. CDR3 nucleotides: TGTGCCAGCTCCATCGACGGCTGGAGCAATCAGCCCCAGCATTTT. Translated: CASSIDGWSNQPQHF.

This clone came up once. The chain couples TRBV21-1 to TRBJ1-2; TRBD1 was called by the table and not checked on the DNA. TRBV21-1 is a pseudogene. This CDR3 is 16 amino acids long. The CDR3 DNA sequence: TGTGCCAGCCTTAGAAAATCGGACACACGTAACTATGGCTACACCTTC. Translated: CASLRKSDTRNYGYTF.

This chain joins TRBV5-5 and TRBJ1-1; 8 positions match TRBD1. CDR3 length equals 15 residues. The V gene end was trimmed by 4 bases and the J gene end by 4 bases; junction bases not matched to a gene: 9. The germline gives CDR1 SGHKS, CDR2 YYEKEE (reference sequence). The CDR3 spells CASSLQGGSVTEAFF. Written as DNA, the CDR3 is TGTGCCAGCAGCCTACAGGGGGGTAGTGTCACTGAAGCTTTCTTT.

The DNA for the CDR3 is TGTGCCAGCAGTGAATCTGGGGCAGGGGCGGCTAATGAAAAACTGTTTTTT. Its translation: CASSESGAGAANEKLFF. The genes are TRBV25-1 and TRBJ1-4; tentative D call: TRBD1 (6 bases). V was shortened by 1 base and J by 3 bases, with 15 bases between the two germline ends. This CDR3 is built from 17 residues. Per germline, CDR1 MGHDK and CDR2 SYGVNS. The whole variable domain, remainder taken from reference TRBV25-1 and TRBJ1-4, is EADIYQTPRYLVIGTGKKITLECSQTMGHDKMYWYQQDPGMELHLIHYSYGVNSTEKGDLSSESTVSRIRTEHFPLTLESARPSHTSQYLCASSESGAGAANEKLFFGSGTQLSVL.

V and J are TRBV7-3 and TRBJ2-3, with 9 bases aligning to TRBD2. There are 15 residues in the CDR3. Germline V gives CDR1 SGHTA, CDR2 FQGTGA. The J segment lost 4 bases and the V segment lost 2 bases, leaving 4 bases of the junction unmatched. Here the CDR3 reads CASSLSLAGSDTQYF. DNA for the CDR3: TGTGCCAGCAGCTTATCTCTAGCGGGGTCAGATACGCAGTATTTT.

The chain uses TRBV5-4 and TRBJ1-2; D gene unclear. This CDR3 is 14 amino acids long. V shed 4 bases and J shed 6 bases, with 16 bases lying between them. The germline V gene encodes CDR1 SGHNT and CDR2 YYREEE (reference sequence). The CDR3 DNA reads as TGTGCCAGCAGCAAGCGGGGTCGGGAGGATGGCTACACCTTC. This gives the protein CASSKRGREDGYTF.

The chain recombines TRBV30 with TRBJ1-2, with 7 bases lining up with TRBD1. The ends lost 3 bases at V and 3 bases at J; junction bases unmatched: 16. The germline V gene has CDR1 GTSNPN and CDR2 SVGIG (reference sequence). The CDR3 runs 17 residues. CDR3 DNA sequence: TGTGCCTGGAGACCTCGGATCTTCGGCAGGGGGGACTATGGCTACACCTTC. Translation gives CAWRPRIFGRGDYGYTF.

The chain carries TRBV10-3 and TRBJ1-1; possibly TRBD1 for D (5 bases). The CDR3 consists of 15 residues. Trimming pared 4 bases from V and 4 bases from J, leaving 16 bases between. Germline CDR1 reads ENHRY; CDR2 reads SYGVKD. In DNA, the CDR3 is TGTGCCATCAGTGGGTATGGGGGAATTGGCACTGAAGCTTTCTTT. Encoded protein: CAISGYGGIGTEAFF.

The chain's CDR3 is CASSLGPLTDTQYF. DNA of the CDR3: TGTGCCAGCAGCTTAGGTCCCCTAACTGATACGCAGTATTTT. The genes are TRBV7-2 and TRBJ2-3, with D unresolved. The germline gives CDR1 SGHTA, CDR2 FQGNSA. Trimming shortened V by 1 base and J by 6 bases, and 11 bases separated the two germline ends. This CDR3 is 14 amino acids long.

This clone appeared a single time. J is TRBJ2-1 and V is TRBV5-4, with TRBD1 identical over 9 bases. Trimming at V came to 2 bases and at J to 9 bases, leaving 9 bases not matched to a gene. From germline, CDR1 is SGHNT and CDR2 YYREEE (reference sequence). CDR3 length: 15 residues. Here the CDR3 reads CASSLGQGTYGEQFF. The CDR3 DNA sequence: TGTGCCAGCAGCTTAGGACAGGGGACGTATGGTGAGCAGTTCTTC. Looking up the rest from reference TRBV5-4 and TRBJ2-1 gives the full variable domain: ETGVTQSPTHLIKTRGQQVTLRCSSQSGHNTVSWYQQALGQGPQFIFQYYREEENGRGNFPPRFSGLQFPNYSSELNVNALELDDSALYLCASSLGQGTYGEQFFGPGTRLTVL.

The chain recombines TRBV11-2 with TRBJ2-2; TRBD1 might be the D (6 bases). The CDR3 is 14 residues long. V dropped 4 bases and J dropped 0 bases, with 6 bases sitting between them. The germline CDR1 and CDR2 sequences are SGHAT and FQNNGV. The CDR3: CASSWTANTGELFF. CDR3 nucleotide sequence: TGTGCCAGCAGCTGGACAGCGAACACCGGGGAGCTGTTTTTT.

The CDR3 is CASSRLMGTEAFF. In DNA, the CDR3 is TGTGCCAGCAGCCGCCTGATGGGGACTGAAGCTTTCTTT. The rearrangement uses TRBV2 and TRBJ1-1; D is unclear. Germline V gene sequence: CDR1 SNHLY, CDR2 FYNNEI. The V and J ends lost 6 bases and 5 bases respectively, with 13 bases between them. CDR3 size: 13 residues.

V and J are TRBV6-1 and TRBJ2-6; D call uncertain. The CDR3 extends over 20 amino acids. Germline V gives CDR1 MNHNS, CDR2 SASEGT. Between the trimmed V and J ends, which lost 0 bases and 0 bases, there was a span of 18 bases. CDR3 loop: CASSEAARTHTFSGANVLTF. CDR3 coding DNA: TGTGCCAGCAGTGAAGCTGCCCGAACCCACACCTTCTCTGGGGCCAACGTCCTGACTTTC.

The J gene is TRBJ1-1, the V gene TRBV5-1; D unresolved. The CDR3 consists of 11 residues. Germline V gene lookup returns CDR1 SGHRS and CDR2 YFSETQ. The germline V and J ends were trimmed by 1 base and 8 bases, with 6 bases remaining between them. CDR3 protein: CASSLSGEAFF. CDR3 DNA sequence: TGCGCCAGCAGCTTGAGCGGGGAAGCTTTCTTT.

The chain links TRBV28 to TRBJ1-1, with 8 bases lining up with TRBD1. The CDR3 has 14 amino acids. V lost 6 bases and J lost 10; bases outside the gene matches: 13. Germline values: CDR1 MDHEN, CDR2 SYDVKM. The CDR3 nucleotides read TGTGCCAGCAGCCCTAATCCCAGGGGGCGGGGAGCTTTCTTT. It is translated as CASSPNPRGRGAFF.

This clone was recorded a few times. The chain has TRBV7-2 and TRBJ1-5; 7 bases map to TRBD1. V shed 5 bases and J 2 bases; nucleotides not matched to a gene: 6. The CDR3 runs to 15 residues. Germline V lookup: CDR1 SGHTA, CDR2 FQGNSA. CDR3 sequence reads: CASSRTGFGNQPQHF. DNA of the CDR3: TGTGCCAGCAGCCGGACAGGTTTCGGCAATCAGCCCCAGCATTTT.